These 18 T cell receptor beta chains came from one sample sequenced in a study of vaccination effects on CD4 cells after COVID-19 (dated by TCRdb to the early 2020s). Their antigens remain unidentified. In the ViraFEST assay, PBMC were stimulated with viral peptide pools, and TCR sequencing was then used to find antigen-specific CD4+ T cell clonotypes based on their expansion. After less than eleven days of culture, CD4+ T cells were isolated with the EasySep CD4+ T cell isolation kit. None of the healthy vaccine recipients had a prior SARS-CoV-2 infection, which was confirmed by nucleocapsid antibody tests that came back negative both before and after vaccination. The library was built by means of the immunoSEQ multiplex PCR assay. In TCRdb, the immuneACCESS table is reduced to in-frame sequences with V and J assigned. These tables do not hold every clone; where another copy was compared, an unresolved V gene accounts for under half, and the others remain unexplained. The sample table holds about 41,000 clones, of which roughly two thirds were seen once. The ten largest make up about 26% of the sample.

Material: CD4+ T cells from PBMCs cultured with HCoV-OC43 spike peptides, obtained before COVID-19 vaccination. The cell subset or site label corresponds to: HCoV-OC43 spike overlapping peptide pool stimulation. The receptors here all came from a human donor who received a COVID-19 vaccine.

This clone appeared a single time. J is TRBJ1-1 and V is TRBV9, with D unclear. The CDR3 runs 13 residues. Looked up from germline, CDR1 is SGDLS and CDR2 is YYNGEE. V shed 3 bases and J shed 0 bases, with 6 bases lying between them. CDR3 DNA: TGTGCCAGCAGCGCCTCTATGAACACTGAAGCTTTCTTT. It specifies CASSASMNTEAFF.

The chain employs TRBV9 and TRBJ1-1, with 7 bases aligning to TRBD1. J gave up 7 bases and V 3 bases, and 6 bases lay outside the gene matches. Germline V lookup: CDR1 SGDLS, CDR2 YYNGEE. CDR3 length: 13 residues. The CDR3 spells CASSASTGLEAFF. CDR3 DNA sequence: TGTGCCAGCAGCGCTTCGACAGGGCTTGAAGCTTTCTTT.

This sequence joins TRBV6-4 and TRBJ1-5; a weak D match, TRBD1 (6 bases). Deletions cut 4 bases from V and 6 bases from J, with 13 bases between. The CDR3 consists of 14 residues. CDR1 is MRHNA, CDR2 SNTAGT, per germline. The CDR3 DNA reads as TGTGCCAGCAGTGCTAGACAGGATTCTCAGCCCCAGCATTTT. It specifies CASSARQDSQPQHF.

The rearrangement joins TRBV29-1 to TRBJ1-4; D is possibly TRBD1 (5 bases). The CDR3 length is 13 residues. CDR1 and CDR2 (germline): SQVTM, ANQGSEA. Between the trimmed V and J ends, which lost 3 bases and 4 bases, there was a span of 9 bases. In DNA form, the CDR3 reads TGCAGCGTTGAGTACGGGGGTAATGAAAAACTGTTTTTT. Amino acids: CSVEYGGNEKLFF.

V and J are TRBV28 and TRBJ2-2, with D perhaps TRBD2 (5 bases). The CDR3 loop spans 14 amino acids. CDR1 is MDHEN, CDR2 SYDVKM, per germline. V was shortened by 5 bases and J by 10 bases, with 17 bases between the two germline ends. Written as DNA, the CDR3 is TGTGCCAGCAGTCAGGACTCTCCGTCCGCGGAGCTGTTTTTT. Translated, it gives CASSQDSPSAELFF.

CDR3: CASTKEATNEKLFF. The DNA of the CDR3 is TGTGCCAGCACCAAGGAAGCAACTAATGAAAAACTGTTTTTT. V is TRBV25-1 and J is TRBJ1-4; D remains unclear. The CDR3 extends over 14 amino acids. The V gene's germline CDR1 is MGHDK and CDR2 SYGVNS. V shed 7 bases and J shed 0 bases, with 9 bases lying between them.

The rearrangement joins TRBV30 to TRBJ1-6; D remains ambiguous. The V and J ends lost 0 bases and 9 bases respectively, with 9 bases between them. The CDR3 has 13 amino acids. From germline, CDR1 is GTSNPN and CDR2 SVGIG (reference sequence). The CDR3, as DNA: TGTGCCTGGAGTGTACTTGGGAGTTCACCCCTCCACTTT. Amino acid sequence: CAWSVLGSSPLHF.

With regard to this clone: The junction shows a germline mismatch at one end, possibly a read error. The chain uses TRBV7-7 and TRBJ2-2; D is possibly TRBD1 (6 bases). Germline lookup yields CDR1 SSHAT and CDR2 FNYEAQ (reference sequence). This CDR3 contains 17 residues. Here the CDR3 reads CASSSGVGTSNTGELFF. CDR3 DNA: TGTGCTAGCAGCTCTGGTGTAGGGACAAGCAACACCGGGGAGCTGTTTTTT.

The chain joins TRBV5-1 to TRBJ2-2; the D gene is possibly TRBD2 (6 bases). Germline V CDR1 and CDR2: SGHRS, YFSETQ. The length of the CDR3 is 15 residues. Trimming shortened V by 0 bases and J by 3 bases, and 9 bases separated the two germline ends. CDR3 DNA sequence: TGCGCCAGCAGCTTGGCGGGAGAGGACACCGGGGAGCTGTTTTTT. Translation: CASSLAGEDTGELFF.

In its sample, this clone was seen a few times. This chain joins TRBV27 and TRBJ1-1; 7 bases are a match to TRBD1. Germline values: CDR1 MNHEY, CDR2 SMNVEV (reference sequence). Trimming took 5 bases from V and 0 from J; bases not matched to a gene: 12. The CDR3 covers 17 residues. The DNA of the CDR3 is TGTGCCAGCAGTCCCGGGACAGAGTTTCCCATGAACACTGAAGCTTTCTTT. This encodes CASSPGTEFPMNTEAFF.

The V call is TRBV7-9, the J call TRBJ2-6; 7 bases match TRBD2. This CDR3 is 15 amino acids long. Germline CDR1 SEHNR, CDR2 FQNEAQ (reference sequence). The junction had 6 bases not matched to a gene; V was cut back by 1 base and J by 9 bases. CDR3 loop: CASSLVAGEGNVLTF. CDR3 DNA sequence: TGTGCCAGCAGCTTAGTTGCTGGGGAGGGCAACGTCCTGACTTTC.

The rearrangement uses TRBV7-2 and TRBJ1-5, with D uncertain. The CDR3 has 13 amino acids. Germline values: CDR1 SGHTA, CDR2 FQGNSA. V gave up 1 base and J gave up 7 bases, with 8 bases separating them. This CDR3 is CASSLELVQPQHF. The CDR3 DNA follows: TGTGCCAGCAGCTTAGAGTTGGTACAGCCCCAGCATTTT.

This clone appeared a few times. This chain joins TRBV15 and TRBJ1-5, with D uncertain. Germline CDR1 is LNHNV and CDR2 is YYDKDF (reference sequence). V lost 1 base and J lost 2, with 9 bases in between. The CDR3 spans 15 residues. The CDR3 nucleotides are TGTGCCACCAGCAGAGTCAGTACTGGCAATCAGCCCCAGCATTTT. Protein product: CATSRVSTGNQPQHF.

The chain recombines TRBV14 with TRBJ1-2; TRBD1 agrees at 8 bases. Germline V gene sequence: CDR1 SGHDN, CDR2 FVKESK. Losses at the gene ends were 4 bases for V and 2 bases for J; bases not matched to a gene: 12. The CDR3 extends over 17 amino acids. The CDR3 DNA follows: TGTGCCAGCAGCCCCTGGACAGGGCGGCGATCGAACTATGGCTACACCTTC. Residues: CASSPWTGRRSNYGYTF.

J is TRBJ1-3 and V is TRBV9; 8 nucleotides align to TRBD1. J gave up 4 bases and V 3 bases, and 3 bases lay outside the gene matches. Germline values: CDR1 SGDLS, CDR2 YYNGEE. The CDR3 has 14 amino acids. In DNA, the CDR3 is TGTGCCAGCAGCGGGACAGGGCCGGGAAACACCATATATTTT. Translation gives CASSGTGPGNTIYF.

This clone has a handful of counts. The chain combines TRBV7-2 with TRBJ2-7; 7 nucleotides line up with TRBD1. The CDR3 loop spans 13 amino acids. Trimming removed 5 bases from V and 2 bases from J; junction bases left unmatched: 3. Germline V gene lookup returns CDR1 SGHTA and CDR2 FQGNSA. As DNA, the CDR3 is TGTGCCAGCAGCCGCAGGGGGACCTACGAGCAGTACTTC. It specifies CASSRRGTYEQYF.

The chain combines TRBV3-1 (or the pseudogene TRBV3-2) with TRBJ2-7; the match to TRBD2 covers 10 bases. Germline lookup yields CDR1 LGHDT and CDR2 YNNKEL (reference sequence). V gave up 4 bases and J gave up 9 bases; unmatched junction bases: 6. The CDR3 is made up of 13 amino acids. In DNA form, the CDR3 reads TGTGCCAGCAGCCTTCCCGGGACTAGCGTGCAGTACTTC. It codes for CASSLPGTSVQYF.

The V gene is TRBV10-3, the J gene TRBJ2-2; D perhaps matches TRBD1 (5 bases). Germline V CDR1 and CDR2: ENHRY, SYGVKD. V lost 4 bases and J 1 base, leaving 10 bases between the germline ends. The CDR3 is 15 residues long. The CDR3 sequence is CAISGVRENTGELFF. The CDR3 DNA is TGTGCCATCAGTGGGGTCAGGGAGAACACCGGGGAGCTGTTTTTT.